Below, 23 T cell receptor beta chains from the same sample are listed, as sequenced in a study of early T cells in non-severe SARS-CoV-2 infection. TCRdb analysed the 5' RACE reads with MiXCR anew, one entry per CDR3 protein. There are fewer than 40,000 distinct CDR3 sequences in the sample; under 6% occur only once, and about a fifth lies in the top ten. Input material: whole blood. All receptors come from an adult who was a healthcare worker with PCR-confirmed SARS-CoV-2 infection or an uninfected control (not recorded which).

Of note for this clonotype: Possible read error: a much larger clone is one base away. V gene TRBV7-3 combines with J gene TRBJ1-1; no firm D call. The germline V gene has CDR1 SGHTA and CDR2 FQGTGA. This CDR3 has 13 amino acids. The CDR3 sequence is CANSLLQDTEAFF. In nucleotides, the CDR3 is TGTGCCAACAGCTTACTGCAGGACACTGAAGCTTTCTTT.

This clonotype has a count of ten or more. V gene TRBV3-1 combines with J gene TRBJ2-7; no clear D gene. There are 13 residues in the CDR3. Germline V gene data show CDR1 as LGHDT and CDR2 as YNNKEL (reference sequence). V lost 5 bases, J lost 0 bases, and 8 bases lay in between. The DNA for the CDR3 is TGTGCCAGCAGCGGGCACAACTCCTACGAGCAGTACTTC. This translates into CASSGHNSYEQYF.

This clonotype was counted ten times or more. The chain links TRBV7-9 to TRBJ2-3; 7 bases agree with TRBD1. Looked up from germline, CDR1 is SEHNR and CDR2 is FQNEAQ (reference sequence). After removal of 2 bases from V and 3 bases from J, the junction contained 5 bases not matched to a gene. The CDR3 sequence is 15 residues long. CDR3 coding DNA: TGTGCCAGCAGCTTACTGGGACAGCAGACAGATACGCAGTATTTT. Amino acid sequence: CASSLLGQQTDTQYF.

This clonotype came up many times. The rearrangement uses TRBV30 and TRBJ1-4; D not certain. This CDR3 region has 12 residues. The V end lost 6 bases, the J end lost 7 bases, and 12 bases lay between the germline ends. CDR1 and CDR2 from the germline V gene are GTSNPN and SVGIG (reference sequence). The CDR3 bases are TGTGCCTGTACTGGCTTGTCTGAAAAACTGTTTTTT. Protein: CACTGLSEKLFF. Full variable domain (outside the CDR3, taken from reference TRBV30 and TRBJ1-4): SQTIHQWPATLVQPVGSPLSLECTVEGTSNPNLYWYRQAAGRGLQLLFYSVGIGQISSEVPQNLSASRPQDRQFILSSKKLLLSDSGFYLCACTGLSEKLFFGSGTQLSVL.

A few counts support this clonotype. The CDR3 DNA reads as TGTGCCACTCGAAGGGGTGGCCAAGAGACCCAGTACTTC. It specifies CATRRGGQETQYF. The genes are TRBV19 and TRBJ2-5, with D perhaps TRBD1 (5 bases). Between the trimmed V and J ends, which lost 10 bases and 1 base, there was a span of 13 bases. The CDR3 covers 13 residues. Germline V gene sequence: CDR1 LNHDA, CDR2 SQIVND (reference sequence).

Many counts were recorded for this clonotype. The chain combines TRBV19 with TRBJ1-1; TRBD1 matches at 7 bases. CDR3 length: 12 amino acids. Germline V gives CDR1 LNHDA, CDR2 SQIVND (reference sequence). V dropped 3 bases and J dropped 10; count of bases not matched to a gene: 5. In DNA, the CDR3 is TGTGCCAGTAGTATCCAGTACAGGGGAGCTTTCTTT. Residues: CASSIQYRGAFF.

This clonotype was observed a few times. The chain joins TRBV30 to TRBJ2-1; 7 bases match TRBD2. V lost 2 bases and J lost 10; bases outside the gene matches: 2. This CDR3 comprises 11 residues. Germline CDR1 is GTSNPN and CDR2 is SVGIG (reference sequence). The CDR3 DNA follows: TGTGCCTGGAGTCTGGGGGGGGAGCAGTTCTTC. Translating gives CAWSLGGEQFF.

This clonotype has just a few counts. The chain couples TRBV3-1 to TRBJ1-2; no definite D call. This CDR3 region has 15 residues. Germline-derived CDR1 and CDR2 are LGHDT and YNNKEL (reference sequence). Trimming left V 5 bases short and J 0 bases short, with 13 bases between. CDR3: CASSTRALSNYGYTF. The CDR3 nucleotides are TGTGCCAGCAGCACCCGGGCTCTATCTAACTATGGCTACACCTTC. Using reference TRBV3-1 and TRBJ1-2 for the parts outside the CDR3, the full variable domain is DTAVSQTPKYLVTQMGNDKSIKCEQNLGHDTMYWYKQDSKKFLKIMFSYNNKELIINETVPNRFSPKSPDKAHLNLHINSLELGDSAVYFCASSTRALSNYGYTFGSGTRLTVV.

This chain connects TRBV5-1 to TRBJ2-7; D is perhaps TRBD1 (5 bases). CDR3 length equals 14 residues. The germline gives CDR1 SGHRS, CDR2 YFSETQ. Trimming removed 1 base at V and 7 bases at J, with 15 bases between. CDR3 residues: CASSLSPGPGEQYF. As DNA, the CDR3 is TGCGCCAGCAGCTTGTCGCCAGGGCCAGGAGAGCAGTACTTC.

V gene TRBV20-1 combines with J gene TRBJ1-2, with D tentatively TRBD1 (5 bases). Germline CDR1 DFQATT, CDR2 SNEGSKA (reference sequence). Trimming left V 0 bases short and J 4 bases short, with 15 bases between. The CDR3 covers 15 residues. CDR3 coding DNA: TGCAGTGCTAGAGATGTTTCAGGGAAAGGCTATGGCTACACCTTC. Its protein is CSARDVSGKGYGYTF.

As regards this clonotype: A read error may be the cause here, since a much bigger clone is one base away. This chain uses TRBV18 with TRBJ2-2; D is uncertain. This CDR3 is 13 amino acids long. The germline CDR1 and CDR2 sequences are KGHSH and LQKENI. V dropped 11 bases and J dropped 1 base, with 11 bases sitting between them. This CDR3 reads CASLPRNTGELFF. The DNA of the CDR3 is TGTGCCTCCCTTCCAAGGAACACCGGGGAGCTGTTTTTT.

This clonotype appeared many times. The J gene is TRBJ2-1, the V gene TRBV2; tentative D call: TRBD1 (6 bases). The CDR3 is 15 amino acids. V was cut by 6 bases and J by 1 base, with 13 bases left in between. Per the germline V gene, CDR1 is SNHLY and CDR2 is FYNNEI. The CDR3 here is CASRGGTFSYNEQFF. CDR3 DNA sequence: TGTGCCAGCAGGGGTGGGACATTTTCCTACAATGAGCAGTTCTTC.

This chain uses TRBV6-6 with TRBJ2-5; D is ambiguous. Germline-derived CDR1 and CDR2 are MNHNY and SVGAGI (reference sequence). V lost 7 bases, J lost 3 bases, and 15 bases lay in between. This CDR3 has 14 residues. CDR3 residues: CASTDRAPKETQYF. For the CDR3, the DNA is TGTGCCAGCACCGACCGGGCCCCAAAAGAGACCCAGTACTTC.

This clonotype was counted many times. This chain connects TRBV28 to TRBJ2-1; perhaps TRBD2 as D (6 bases). Trimming left V 3 bases short and J 7 bases short, with 13 bases between. This CDR3 is built from 14 residues. Germline-derived CDR1 and CDR2 are MDHEN and SYDVKM. The CDR3 nucleotides are TGTGCCAGCAGTTTTGCCGGGAGTATGAATGAGCAGTTCTTC. Its protein is CASSFAGSMNEQFF. Full variable domain (missing parts from reference TRBV28 and TRBJ2-1): DVKVTQSSRYLVKRTGEKVFLECVQDMDHENMFWYRQDPGLGLRLIYFSYDVKMKEKGDIPEGYSVSREKKERFSLILESASTNQTSMYLCASSFAGSMNEQFFGPGTRLTVL.

This clonotype was found many times. The gene calls are TRBV5-1 and TRBJ2-1; 7 nucleotides agree with TRBD2. Per germline, CDR1 SGHRS and CDR2 YFSETQ. The V gene end was trimmed by 7 bases and the J gene end by 6 bases; junction bases not matched to a gene: 7. This CDR3 contains 13 residues. The CDR3 region has the DNA TGCGCCAGCGGGGGGGACTTCCTCAATGAGCAGTTCTTC. Its protein product is CASGGDFLNEQFF.

This clonotype came up a few times. The rearrangement uses TRBV2 and TRBJ2-3; 7 bases fit TRBD2. Germline loops: CDR1 SNHLY, CDR2 FYNNEI. The length of the CDR3 is 14 residues. The ends lost 9 bases at V and 3 bases at J; junction bases unmatched: 9. This CDR3 is CASSGLVATDTQYF. CDR3 sequence (DNA): TGTGCCAGTTCCGGACTAGTGGCTACAGATACGCAGTATTTT. Looking up the rest from reference TRBV2 and TRBJ2-3 gives the full variable domain: EPEVTQTPSHQVTQMGQEVILRCVPISNHLYFYWYRQILGQKVEFLVSFYNNEISEKSEIFDDQFSVERPDGSNFTLKIRSTKLEDSAMYFCASSGLVATDTQYFGPGTRLTVL.

The sample holds a few counts of this clonotype. The chain employs TRBV10-3 and TRBJ2-7, with TRBD1 matching over 10 bases. The CDR3 runs 14 residues. Trimming took 5 bases from V and 2 from J; bases not matched to a gene: 3. The germline CDR1 and CDR2 sequences are ENHRY and SYGVKD. The CDR3 here is CAISSGTGAYEQYF. CDR3 DNA: TGTGCCATCAGTTCCGGGACAGGGGCCTACGAGCAGTACTTC.

The genes are TRBV11-2 and TRBJ2-5; 13 nucleotides align to TRBD2. The ends lost 5 bases at V and 0 bases at J; junction bases unmatched: 3. The length of the CDR3 is 16 residues. Germline-derived CDR1 and CDR2 are SGHAT and FQNNGV. The CDR3 loop is CASSKTSGRYQETQYF. As DNA, the CDR3 is TGTGCCAGCAGCAAGACTAGCGGGAGGTACCAAGAGACCCAGTACTTC.

V is TRBV9 and J is TRBJ1-1, with no clear D. The CDR3 is 14 amino acids. V shed 0 bases and J shed 4 bases, with 10 bases lying between them. Germline assignment: CDR1 SGDLS and CDR2 YYNGEE. The CDR3 spells CASSVGSGSTEAFF. CDR3 nucleotides: TGTGCCAGCAGCGTAGGGAGCGGGTCCACTGAAGCTTTCTTT.

This clonotype has at least ten counts. This chain links TRBV3-1 with TRBJ2-7; 9 bases fit TRBD1. CDR1 is LGHDT and CDR2 is YNNKEL in the germline V gene (reference sequence). This CDR3 has 16 amino acids. V trimming: 2 bases; J trimming: 5 bases; junction bases outside the gene matches: 10. Here the CDR3 DNA reads TGTGCCAGCAGCCAAACACTCGGACAGGGGATCGACGAGCAGTACTTC. Protein sequence: CASSQTLGQGIDEQYF.

With respect to this clonotype: This may come from a read error, since a much larger clone is one base off. The CDR3 nucleotides read TGTGCCAGCCCGGGACAGGGTACTTCTGAGCAGTACTTC. Its translation is CASPGQGTSEQYF. The chain recombines TRBV6-5 with TRBJ2-7; 9 bases align to TRBD1. Trimming took 8 bases from V and 7 from J; bases not matched to a gene: 9. The germline CDR1 and CDR2 sequences are MNHEY and SVGAGI. This CDR3 is 13 amino acids long.

This clonotype was seen ten or more times. J is TRBJ1-6 and V is TRBV7-9; TRBD1 might be the D (5 bases). The CDR3 covers 15 residues. V dropped 5 bases and J dropped 7 bases, with 15 bases sitting between them. The germline V gene has CDR1 SEHNR and CDR2 FQNEAQ (reference sequence). CDR3 DNA sequence: TGTGCCAGCAGCCCGATCAGGGTCTCGAATTCACCCCTCCACTTT. Amino acids: CASSPIRVSNSPLHF.

This clonotype showed up many times. The chain uses TRBV9 and TRBJ2-7; D is possibly TRBD1 (6 bases). The V gene's germline CDR1 is SGDLS and CDR2 YYNGEE. Trimming took off 0 bases at V and 6 bases at J, with 10 bases between the two ends. CDR3 size: 13 residues. In DNA form, the CDR3 reads TGTGCCAGCAGCGTAGTGGGGGCCGGCGAGCAGTACTTC. Its protein product is CASSVVGAGEQYF.